This TCR beta chain is drawn from a study of blood T cell repertoires in COVID-19. The overall study: Both acute and convalescent COVID-19 samples were obtained from the United States, Italy and Spain. The cDNA or gDNA used as material had been derived from T cells, B-cell-depleted T cells, or PBMCs.

Germline CDR1 reads SGHAT; CDR2 reads FQNNGV. This CDR3 is 12 amino acids long. Trimming pared 2 bases from V and 11 bases from J, leaving 12 bases between. Authors' analysis steps: How many nucleated cells were present was estimated from reference gene primer amplification. The assay was immunoSEQ multiplex PCR, and TCRdb's table has in-frame clones only and misses some. From that table come the V and J calls and clone size; the DNA was used to work out D and trimming. Of 150,000 or so clones in the sample, about four fifths were seen once. This sequence joins TRBV11-2 and TRBJ1-1; D is ambiguous. The sequence was collected from a human donor with acute or convalescent COVID-19. The donor label of this sample is uncertain. Sequencing input: peripheral blood. The DNA for the CDR3 is TGTGCCAGCAGCTTAAGTGGCGGTCGGGCTTTCTTT. This encodes CASSLSGGRAFF.